This TCR beta chain originates from a study of CD8 T cells in ankylosing spondylitis. Study-level results: Ankylosing spondylitis blood appeared to carry a characteristic TCR beta motif of eight or nine highly homologous variants.

A single record per CDR3 protein comes from TCRdb applying MiXCR to the 5' RACE reads. The table lists approximately 440,000 distinct CDR3 sequences, 15% to 20% of them singletons. CDR1 and CDR2 (germline): MNHEY, SVGAGI. The CDR3 runs 15 residues. The V gene end was trimmed by 4 bases and the J gene end by 5 bases; junction bases not matched to a gene: 2. Remarks on this clonotype: The antigen is not known.

The receptor was derived from a male donor with ankylosing spondylitis. This chain uses TRBV6-5 with TRBJ2-1; 13 bases align to TRBD2. Sequenced input: blood, either unsorted or a sorted T cell fraction (not recorded which). CDR3 nucleotide sequence: TGTGCCAGCAGTTGGACTAGCGGGGGAAACAATGAGCAGTTCTTC. Residues: CASSWTSGGNNEQFF.